There are a few counts of the clone carrying this TCR beta chain. These data come from a study of response to subunit inactivated influenza vaccine. One entry per CDR3 protein, called by TCRdb with MiXCR from the RT-PCR reads. The table has 150,000 to 200,000 distinct CDR3 sequences, roughly 12% seen once. These data were also reused for a study on T cells expressing NK-cell markers. That investigation notes: UMI-tagged 5'RACE template switching yielded the TCR beta cDNA. It was sorted CD3+CD56+NKG2C+, CD3+CD56+NKG2C- and CD3+CD56-NKG2C+ T cells that supplied the TCR beta repertoires. Of eight sequenced donors, seven were HCMV-seropositive and one HCMV-seronegative. A range of roughly 1.0-8% of CD8+ T cells consisted of dominant NKG2C+ clonotypes in 5 to 7 donors. Clones of NKG2C+ T cells that had expanded were of unclear HCMV specificity.

The source material was CD8+ T cells sorted from PBMCs, sampled 12 days after vaccination. The sequence derives from a man aged 50 to 60 who received an inactivated influenza vaccine.

CDR3 DNA: TGTGCCAGCTCACCCAGACTAGCGGGAAACGAGCAGTACTTC. Residues: CASSPRLAGNEQYF. The chain is built from TRBV18 and TRBJ2-7; 11 positions agree with TRBD2. This CDR3 comprises 14 residues. The junction had 3 bases not matched to a gene; V was cut back by 3 bases and J by 5 bases. Germline lookup yields CDR1 KGHSH and CDR2 LQKENI.